These T cell receptor beta chains were read from a single sample in a study of blood T cell repertoires in COVID-19. Profiled with immunoSEQ multiplex PCR; TCRdb holds only in-frame clones, not every one. The table lists some 17,000 clones, about 90% of them singletons. The sample taken for sequencing was peripheral blood. These receptors all stem from a man aged 50 to 60 with active COVID-19. Each CDR3 is given with its conserved first and last residue. A D gene is named only where the DNA matches it firmly. Rows may omit the clone size; those that give it use once, few, many or a size class.

D gene	clone size	J gene	V gene	CDR3 DNA	CDR3 protein
TRBD2	-	TRBJ2-7	TRBV7-2	TGTGCCAGCAGCGCACTAGCGGGACCCGCCCCCCGGTACTTC	CASSALAGPAPRYF
TRBD1	-	TRBJ2-5	TRBV2	TGTGCCAGCAGTTTTACGACAGGGGGAGAGACCCAGTACTTC	CASSFTTGGETQYF
TRBD1	-	TRBJ1-5	TRBV6-2/TRBV6-3	TGTGCCAGCAGTACGACAGGGCGCAATCAGCCCCAGCATTTT	CASSTTGRNQPQHF
TRBD1	-	TRBJ1-5	TRBV6-5	TGTGCCAGCACTCGGACAGGGGGTAATCAGCCCCAGCATTTT	CASTRTGGNQPQHF
-	-	TRBJ2-7	TRBV6-1	TGTGCCAGCAGTGAATCTCCAGGAAGCTACGAGCAGTACTTC	CASSESPGSYEQYF
-	-	TRBJ2-7	TRBV11-2	TGTGCCAGCAGCTTAGATGCGATAACCTACGAGCAGTACTTC	CASSLDAITYEQYF
-	-	TRBJ1-1	TRBV28	TGTGCCAGCAGTCAAACCTACAGGTATGACATGAACACTGAAGCTTTCTTT	CASSQTYRYDMNTEAFF
TRBD1	-	TRBJ1-5	TRBV18	TGTGCCAGCTCCCCAGGGGGAGGGGCTAATCAGCCCCAGCATTTT	CASSPGGGANQPQHF
TRBD2	-	TRBJ2-7	TRBV18	TGTGCCAGCTCACAATCGGTGGGACTAGCGGTCCCGAGACCACTTTACGAGCAGTACTTC	CASSQSVGLAVPRPLYEQYF
-	-	TRBJ2-3	TRBV27	TGTGCCAGGCCAGGGGTGGATACGCAGTATTTT	CARPGVDTQYF
TRBD2	few	TRBJ2-1	TRBV11-2	TGTGCCAGCAGCTCCGGACTAGCGGGAGTACGGGAGCAGTTCTTC	CASSSGLAGVREQFF
-	once	TRBJ2-1	TRBV27	TGTGCCAGCAAAACGGTTGCTTCCCGTAACAATGAGCAGTTCTTC	CASKTVASRNNEQFF
-	-	TRBJ2-1	TRBV12-1	TGTGCCAGCAGCCCGTCTCTAGCGGTTAGCTCCTACAATGAGCAGTTCTTC	CASSPSLAVSSYNEQFF
TRBD1	-	TRBJ1-1	TRBV5-4	TGTGCCAGCAGCCAGGACAGGTGGAACACTGAAGCTTTCTTT	CASSQDRWNTEAFF
TRBD1	-	TRBJ1-4	TRBV6-5	TGTGCCAGCTCTAGAGGGGGCGAAAAACTGTTTTTT	CASSRGGEKLFF
TRBD2	-	TRBJ2-1	TRBV2	TGTGCCAGCATTCGAAGCGGGAGATACAATGAGCAGTTCTTC	CASIRSGRYNEQFF
-	-	TRBJ1-4	TRBV18	TGTGCCAGCTCACCGCGCGGTGAAAAACTGTTTTTT	CASSPRGEKLFF
TRBD2	-	TRBJ2-1	TRBV19	TGTGCCAGTAGTGCAGAGGGGACTAGCGGGAGGGTCGGTTACAATGAGCAGTTCTTC	CASSAEGTSGRVGYNEQFF
TRBD2	-	TRBJ2-1	TRBV9	TGTGCCAGCAGCGTAGGAAGACTAGCAGACAATGAGCAGTTCTTC	CASSVGRLADNEQFF
-	once	TRBJ2-3	TRBV29-1	TGCAGCGTTGATCCGGGTTCAGATACGCAGTATTTT	CSVDPGSDTQYF
-	-	TRBJ1-4	TRBV6-5	TGTGCCTCCCAGGCAAATCATAATGAAAAACTGTTTTTT	CASQANHNEKLFF
-	-	TRBJ2-1	TRBV7-2	TGTGCCAGCAGCTTAGGGTTTTTTACATCATCCTACAATGAGCAGTTCTTC	CASSLGFFTSSYNEQFF
-	-	TRBJ1-5	TRBV6-2/TRBV6-3	TGTGCCAGCAGCCCGGGGGGGGTCGTGAATCAGCCCCAGCATTTT	CASSPGGVVNQPQHF
-	-	TRBJ2-7	TRBV19	TGTGCCAGTAGTATAGATCAGGGTTACGACGAGCAGTACTTC	CASSIDQGYDEQYF
-	-	TRBJ1-4	TRBV3-1/TRBV3-2	TGTGCCAGCAGCCATGTTCACGGACTGACTAATGAAAAACTGTTTTTT	CASSHVHGLTNEKLFF
-	-	TRBJ1-2	TRBV9	TGTGCCAGCAGCGCCCGTTACGGGGGCTACACCTTC	CASSARYGGYTF
TRBD1	-	TRBJ2-7	TRBV11-3	TGTGCCAGCAGCTCAGGGGACAGAGCCTACGAGCAGTACTTC	CASSSGDRAYEQYF
TRBD2	few	TRBJ2-3	TRBV6-2/TRBV6-3	TGTGCCAGCAGTTACTCGATAGAGACTAGCGGGTGGATTCGAAGCACAGATACGCAGTATTTT	CASSYSIETSGWIRSTDTQYF
-	-	TRBJ2-2	TRBV3-1/TRBV3-2	TGTGCCAGCAGCCTCGGGACTCTCACCGGGGAGCTGTTTTTT	CASSLGTLTGELFF
-	-	TRBJ2-7	TRBV4-2	TGTGCCAGCAGCCAAGAAGGTTCTAGTCCGGGTCTTGACGAGCAGTACTTC	CASSQEGSSPGLDEQYF
-	once	TRBJ2-2	TRBV7-2	TGTGCCAGCAGCCGTGGAAGGGGCCGAAACACCGGGGAGCTGTTTTTT	CASSRGRGRNTGELFF
-	-	TRBJ2-7	TRBV5-4	TGTGCCAGCAGCCCCACCGGGGGGCGAGACGAGCAGTACTTC	CASSPTGGRDEQYF
TRBD2	few	TRBJ2-1	TRBV11-2	TGTGCCAGCAGCCCTACCAGACTAGCGGGAGTCAATGAGCAGTTCTTC	CASSPTRLAGVNEQFF
-	few	TRBJ2-6	TRBV18	TGTGCCAGCTCTCCGGGGGGGGCCAACGTCCTGACTTTC	CASSPGGANVLTF
-	-	TRBJ2-3	TRBV11-1	TGTGCCAGCAGCTTTAGCCTTAGCACAGATACGCAGTATTTT	CASSFSLSTDTQYF
-	once	TRBJ2-3	TRBV19	TGTGCCAGTAGTCCGAGCACAGATACGCAGTATTTT	CASSPSTDTQYF
-	few	TRBJ1-2	TRBV6-4	TGTGCCAGCAGTCATCAGGGGTCCTATGGCTACACCTTC	CASSHQGSYGYTF
TRBD2	-	TRBJ2-3	TRBV6-4	TGTGCCAGCAGTTCACTAGCGGGAGGAGATACGCAGTATTTT	CASSSLAGGDTQYF
TRBD1	-	TRBJ1-2	TRBV7-2	TGTGCCAGCAGCTTTTTCCTTACAGGGGAATATGGCTACACCTTC	CASSFFLTGEYGYTF
TRBD1	-	TRBJ2-2	TRBV27	TGTGCCAGCAGTTTAAGGCCACCACAGGGGACGAACACCGGGGAGCTGTTTTTT	CASSLRPPQGTNTGELFF
-	-	TRBJ2-1	TRBV20-1	TGCAGTGCTAGTCTCGGTTCCTACAATGAGCAGTTCTTC	CSASLGSYNEQFF
TRBD1	few	TRBJ1-2	TRBV29-1	TGCAGCGTTGAAGAAGGGACAGGATATGGCTACACCTTC	CSVEEGTGYGYTF
-	few	TRBJ1-2	TRBV11-2	TGTGCCAGCAGCCCCGGACAGAACTATGGCTACACCTTC	CASSPGQNYGYTF
TRBD2	-	TRBJ2-7	TRBV4-1	TGCGCCAGCAGCCAATTTCAGGCGGGAGGGCCTCTCGAGCAGTACTTC	CASSQFQAGGPLEQYF
-	-	TRBJ1-2	TRBV7-9	TGTGCCAGCAGCTCTGGACGGGCGAGGGAGGGCTACACCTTC	CASSSGRAREGYTF
TRBD2	once	TRBJ2-2	TRBV4-1	TGCGCCAGCAATCCGGGACTAGCGACCAAAACGAACACCGGGGAGCTGTTTTTT	CASNPGLATKTNTGELFF
-	-	TRBJ1-2	TRBV16	TGTGCCAGCAGCCCCAGAGATAGCGGTGGCTACACCTTC	CASSPRDSGGYTF
TRBD2	-	TRBJ2-7	TRBV10-2	TGCGCCAGCAGTGAAATACCGGGACTAGCGGGAGATAACGAGCAGTACTTC	CASSEIPGLAGDNEQYF
TRBD1	-	TRBJ2-5	TRBV11-2	TGTGCCAGCAGCACAAAGGGGACAGGGTCTTTTTTGGAGACCCAGTACTTC	CASSTKGTGSFLETQYF
-	-	TRBJ2-7	TRBV5-5	TGTGCCAGCAGCTTGTCAACAGGGTCCTCCTACGAGCAGTACTTC	CASSLSTGSSYEQYF
TRBD1	-	TRBJ2-7	TRBV9	TGTGCCAGCAGACGAGGGGACAGGGGGCTAGGCGAGCAGTACTTC	CASRRGDRGLGEQYF
-	-	TRBJ2-7	TRBV6-2/TRBV6-3	TGTGCCAGCAGTTATCCCACTAAATCCTACGAGCAGTACTTC	CASSYPTKSYEQYF
TRBD2	-	TRBJ2-1	TRBV28	TGTGCCAGCAGTTCTACGGGACTAGCGGGAGGAGGGCAGTTCTTC	CASSSTGLAGGGQFF
TRBD2	few	TRBJ2-2	TRBV24-1	TGTGCCACCAGTGGGACTAGCGACACCGGGGAGCTGTTTTTT	CATSGTSDTGELFF
TRBD1	-	TRBJ1-5	TRBV6-2/TRBV6-3	TGTGCCAGCAGCACGGGACAGGGGTTCAATCAGCCCCAGCATTTT	CASSTGQGFNQPQHF
-	few	TRBJ2-2	TRBV5-6	TGTGCCAGCAGCCCTAGACAGGCTAGGGCCTGGGAGCTGTTTTTT	CASSPRQARAWELFF
TRBD1	-	TRBJ1-2	TRBV19	TGTGCCAGTAGTACCAAGACAGGGGGCAACTATGGCTACACCTTC	CASSTKTGGNYGYTF